In this sample, the clone carrying this TCR beta chain turned up a few times. Germline V gene sequence: CDR1 SNHLY, CDR2 FYNNEI. Germline trimming cut 7 bases from V and 2 bases from J; bases unmatched to any gene: 4. The CDR3 extends over 13 amino acids. The data are from a study of blood T cell repertoires in COVID-19. Study information: In each case, the material was cDNA or gDNA derived from T cells, B-cell-depleted T cells, or PBMCs.

The protocol was immunoSEQ multiplex PCR, while the TCRdb copy is restricted to in-frame clones and leaves out a portion. This sample has roughly 95,000 clones, with about 93% found just once. This TCR was recovered from a woman in her forties or fifties in a cohort sampled during active COVID-19. Source material: peripheral blood. The V call is TRBV2, the J call TRBJ1-2; 7 nucleotides line up with TRBD1. This CDR3 is CASTGTANYGYTF. CDR3 nucleotide sequence: TGTGCCAGCACAGGGACAGCGAACTATGGCTACACCTTC.